The clone carrying this T cell receptor (beta chain) was seen a handful of times. CDR3 size: 13 residues. V was clipped by 0 bases and J by 5 bases, with 11 bases between them. Germline V gene data show CDR1 as GTSNPN and CDR2 as SVGIG (reference sequence). This specimen belongs to a study of naive and memory T cell subsets. Two oligonucleotides, mixed equimolar, formed the beta constant-region primer covering TRBC1 and TRBC2. TCRdb fed the UMI-ligation and nested PCR reads into MiXCR, producing one record per CDR3 protein. This repertoire shows some 100,000 distinct CDR3 sequences, about 6.5% found once; its top ten account for 1.6%.

The sample consisted of central memory CD4+ T cells from blood. This clonotype was obtained from a human donor in good health. The chain uses TRBV30 and TRBJ2-7, with TRBD1 as a possible D gene (5 bases). The CDR3 sequence is CAWSVGAPHEQYF. The CDR3 nucleotides read TGTGCCTGGAGTGTTGGGGCTCCCCACGAGCAGTACTTC.